This T cell receptor beta chain comes out of a study of tumor-infiltrating lymphocytes in primary liver carcinoma. The overall study: These were node-negative, non-metastatic T1-T3 tumors of roughly 4 to 10 cm. Per sample, productive TCRbeta reads numbered roughly 3.65 to 7.13 million, similar across tissue types. The study, taken as a whole, reports: Appearing in all five tumor regions was true of only about 7.5-25% of top clones.

This CDR3 is built from 16 residues. The germline V gene has CDR1 MDHEN and CDR2 SYDVKM. With regard to this clonotype: No antigen is known for it. At one of its ends the junction is not consistent with the germline gene, which may arise from a read error.

The roughly 20-34 mg bulk tissue piece was not sorted before simultaneous RNA and DNA extraction. Over 80% viable tumor cells were present in every tumor sample. Starting from approximately 470 ng of total RNA, TCR beta cDNA was produced with a primer in the constant region. Library construction for TCR beta comprised three nested multiplex PCR rounds performed with slightly modified ARM-PCR. Researchers ran the first two PCR rounds for roughly 10 cycles each with TRBV1-TRBV30 forward primers and a C-beta reverse primer. TCRdb reanalysed the multiplex PCR reads using MiXCR and keeps one entry per CDR3 protein. The table includes some 21,000 distinct CDR3 sequences, about three quarters detected once.

V is TRBV28 and J is TRBJ2-1, with TRBD2 identical over 12 bases. The sample taken for sequencing was liver tumor tissue from sampling region 1. The subset was: tumor region T1, superior pole. The TCR sequence derives from a woman aged 25 to 39 with primary liver carcinoma and hepatitis B virus infection. For the CDR3, the DNA is TGTGTCAGCAGTTTCCAGCTAGCGGGAGGGGGTCATGAGCAGTTCTTC. Protein sequence: CVSSFQLAGGGHEQFF.